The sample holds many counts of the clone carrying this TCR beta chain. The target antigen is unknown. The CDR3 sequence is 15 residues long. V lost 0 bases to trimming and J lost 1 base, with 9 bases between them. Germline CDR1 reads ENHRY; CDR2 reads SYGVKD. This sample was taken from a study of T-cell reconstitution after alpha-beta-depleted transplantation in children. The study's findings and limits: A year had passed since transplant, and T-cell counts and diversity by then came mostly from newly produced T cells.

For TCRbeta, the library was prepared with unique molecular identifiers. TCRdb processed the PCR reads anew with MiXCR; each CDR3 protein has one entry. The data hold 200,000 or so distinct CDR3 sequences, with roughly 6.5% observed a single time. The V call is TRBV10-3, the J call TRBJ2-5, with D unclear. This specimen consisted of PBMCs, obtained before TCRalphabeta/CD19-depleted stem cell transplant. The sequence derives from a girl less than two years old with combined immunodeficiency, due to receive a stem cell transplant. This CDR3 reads CAISESNKVQETQYF. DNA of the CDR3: TGTGCCATCAGTGAGTCGAATAAGGTCCAAGAGACCCAGTACTTC.